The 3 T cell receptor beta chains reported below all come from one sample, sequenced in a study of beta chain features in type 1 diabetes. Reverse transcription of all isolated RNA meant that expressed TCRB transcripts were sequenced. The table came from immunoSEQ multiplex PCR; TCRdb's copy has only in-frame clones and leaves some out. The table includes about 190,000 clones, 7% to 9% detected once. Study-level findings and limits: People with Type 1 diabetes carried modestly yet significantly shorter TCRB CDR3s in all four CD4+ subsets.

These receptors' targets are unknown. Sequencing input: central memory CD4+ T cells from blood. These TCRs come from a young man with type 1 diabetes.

DNA for the CDR3: TGTGCCAGCAGCTTAGGACAGGGGGCCATTGACTATGGCTACACCTTC. This codes for CASSLGQGAIDYGYTF. The chain employs TRBV7-9 and TRBJ1-2; 10 positions agree with TRBD1. Trimming took 1 base from V and 3 from J; bases not matched to a gene: 5. Germline V gene sequence: CDR1 SEHNR, CDR2 FQNEAQ (reference sequence). The CDR3 consists of 16 residues. Supplemented by reference TRBV7-9 and TRBJ1-2, the full variable domain reads DTGVSQNPRHKITKRGQNVTFRCDPISEHNRLYWYRQTLGQGPEFLTYFQNEAQLEKSRLLSDRFSAERPKGSFSTLEIQRTEQGDSAMYLCASSLGQGAIDYGYTFGSGTRLTVV.

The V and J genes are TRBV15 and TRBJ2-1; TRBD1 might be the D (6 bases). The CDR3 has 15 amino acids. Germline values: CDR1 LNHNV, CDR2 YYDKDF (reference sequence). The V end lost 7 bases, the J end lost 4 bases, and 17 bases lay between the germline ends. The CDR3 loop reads CATKGPGVLYNEQFF. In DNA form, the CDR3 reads TGTGCCACCAAGGGGCCAGGGGTGCTTTACAATGAGCAGTTCTTC.

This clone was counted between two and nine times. The CDR3 DNA sequence: TGCGCCAGCAGCCAAGATCCCGGGGGAACAAGGAGGTACTTC. Translation gives CASSQDPGGTRRYF. The chain links TRBV4-1 to TRBJ2-7, with D possibly matching TRBD2 (6 bases). Trimming cost V 0 bases and J 12 bases, with 18 bases left between them. CDR3 length: 14 amino acids. Germline V CDR1 and CDR2: MGHRA, YSYEKL.